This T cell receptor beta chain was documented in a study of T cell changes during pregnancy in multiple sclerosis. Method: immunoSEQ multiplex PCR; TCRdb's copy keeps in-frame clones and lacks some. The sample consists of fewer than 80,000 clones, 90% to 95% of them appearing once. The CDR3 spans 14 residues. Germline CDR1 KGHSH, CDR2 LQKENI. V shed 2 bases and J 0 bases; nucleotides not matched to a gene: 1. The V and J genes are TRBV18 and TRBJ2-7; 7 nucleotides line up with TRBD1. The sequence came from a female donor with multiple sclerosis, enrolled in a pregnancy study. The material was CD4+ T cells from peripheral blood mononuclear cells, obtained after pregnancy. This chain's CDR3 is CASSPRTGSYEQYF. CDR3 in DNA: TGTGCCAGCTCACCAAGGACAGGCTCCTACGAGCAGTACTTC.